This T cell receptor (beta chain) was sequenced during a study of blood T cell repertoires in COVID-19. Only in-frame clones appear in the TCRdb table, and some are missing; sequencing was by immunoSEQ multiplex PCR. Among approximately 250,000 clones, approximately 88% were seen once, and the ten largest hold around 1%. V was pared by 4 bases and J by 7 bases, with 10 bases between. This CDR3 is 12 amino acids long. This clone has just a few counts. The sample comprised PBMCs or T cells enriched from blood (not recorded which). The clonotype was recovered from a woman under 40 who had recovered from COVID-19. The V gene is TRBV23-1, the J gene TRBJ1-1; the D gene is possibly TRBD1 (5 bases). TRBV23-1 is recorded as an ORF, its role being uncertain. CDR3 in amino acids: CASSLTTDEAFF. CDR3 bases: TGCGCCAGCAGTCTAACGACAGATGAAGCTTTCTTT.